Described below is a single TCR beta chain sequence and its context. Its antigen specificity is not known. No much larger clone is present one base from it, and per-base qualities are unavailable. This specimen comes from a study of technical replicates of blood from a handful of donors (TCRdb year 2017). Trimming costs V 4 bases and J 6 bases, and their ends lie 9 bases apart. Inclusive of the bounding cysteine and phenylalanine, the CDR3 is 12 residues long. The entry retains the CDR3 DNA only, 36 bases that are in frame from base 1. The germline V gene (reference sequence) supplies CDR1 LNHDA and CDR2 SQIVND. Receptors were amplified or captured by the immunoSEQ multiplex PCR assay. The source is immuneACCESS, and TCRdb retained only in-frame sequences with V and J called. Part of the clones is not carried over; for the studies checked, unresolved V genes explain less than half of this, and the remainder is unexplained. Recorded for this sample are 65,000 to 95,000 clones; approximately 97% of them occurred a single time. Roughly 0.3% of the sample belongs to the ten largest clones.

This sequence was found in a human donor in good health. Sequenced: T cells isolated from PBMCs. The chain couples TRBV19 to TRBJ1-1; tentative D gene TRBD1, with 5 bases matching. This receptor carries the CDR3 CASSRQSPEAFF. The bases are TGTGCCAGTAGTAGACAGAGTCCTGAAGCTTTCTTT. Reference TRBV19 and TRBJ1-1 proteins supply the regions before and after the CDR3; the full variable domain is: DGGITQSPKYLFRKEGQNVTLSCEQNLNHDAMYWYRQDPGQGLRLIYYSQIVNDFQKGDIAEGYSVSREKKESFPLTVTSAQKNPTAFYLCASSRQSPEAFFGQGTRLTVV.